This TCR beta chain was sequenced in a study of metastatic and nonmetastatic thyroid tumors. Study context: Peripheral blood and tumor or nodule samples from malignant and benign thyroid patients were compared. The study, taken as a whole, reports: A significant increase in TCR beta diversity was reportedly seen in malignant thyroid tumors relative to benign nodules, in blood and tumor.

This clone was counted many times. Its cognate antigen is unknown. A much larger clone differs by one base, so this may be a read error. In the original processing: Clinicopathological groups supplied CDR3 differences that were used to build a distant-metastasis classifier for papillary thyroid cancer. Through MiXCR, TCRdb re-clonotyped the PCR reads. The V and J calls were determined by TCRdb, not by the authors. The sample includes 53,000 or so clones, roughly 20% seen only once; the top ten take 4%. Germline lookup yields CDR1 KGHSH and CDR2 LQKENI. The CDR3 is made up of 14 amino acids. All patients were untreated before thyroid surgery.

This rearrangement joins TRBV18 to TRBJ1-4; D remains unclear. The receptor was derived from a female donor with papillary thyroid cancer or a benign thyroid nodule (not recorded which). Some clones in this sample may be carry-over from other donors' samples. Sequenced material: blood. CDR3 amino acids: CASSRPDINKKLFF. The DNA of the CDR3 is TGTGCCAGCTCGAGGCCAGACATTAATAAAAAACTGTTTTTT.